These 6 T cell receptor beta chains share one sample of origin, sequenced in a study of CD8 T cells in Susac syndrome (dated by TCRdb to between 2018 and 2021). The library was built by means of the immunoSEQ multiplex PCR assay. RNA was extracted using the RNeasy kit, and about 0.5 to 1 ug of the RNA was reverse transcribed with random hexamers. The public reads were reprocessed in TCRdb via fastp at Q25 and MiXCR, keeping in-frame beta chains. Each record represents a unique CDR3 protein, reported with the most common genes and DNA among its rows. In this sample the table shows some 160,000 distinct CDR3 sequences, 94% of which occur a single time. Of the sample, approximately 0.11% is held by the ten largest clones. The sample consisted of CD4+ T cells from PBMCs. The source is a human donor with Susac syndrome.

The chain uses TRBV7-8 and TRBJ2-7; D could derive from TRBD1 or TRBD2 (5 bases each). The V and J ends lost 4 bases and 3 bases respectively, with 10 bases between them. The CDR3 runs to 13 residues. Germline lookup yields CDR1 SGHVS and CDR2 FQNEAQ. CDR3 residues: CASSYGANYEQYF. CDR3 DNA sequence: TGTGCCAGCAGCTACGGGGCGAACTACGAGCAGTACTTC. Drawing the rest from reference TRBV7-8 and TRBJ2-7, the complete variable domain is GAGVSQSPRYKVAKRGQDVALRCDPISGHVSLFWYQQALGQGPEFLTYFQNEAQLDKSGLPSDRFFAERPEGSVSTLKIQRTQQEDSAVYLCASSYGANYEQYFGPGTRLTVT.

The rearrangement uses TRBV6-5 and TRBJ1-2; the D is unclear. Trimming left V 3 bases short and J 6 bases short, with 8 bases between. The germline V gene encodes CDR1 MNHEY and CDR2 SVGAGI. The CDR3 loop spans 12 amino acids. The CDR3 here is CASSYRADGYTF. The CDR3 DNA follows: TGTGCCAGCAGTTATCGGGCAGATGGCTACACCTTC.

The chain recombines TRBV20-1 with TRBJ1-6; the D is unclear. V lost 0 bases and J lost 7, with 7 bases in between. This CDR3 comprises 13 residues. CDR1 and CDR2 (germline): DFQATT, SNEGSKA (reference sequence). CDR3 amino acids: CSARDGRNSPLHF. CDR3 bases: TGCAGTGCTAGAGATGGGAGAAATTCACCCCTCCACTTT.

The CDR3, as DNA: TGTGCCAGTAGTCTCGGTCTGGCAGATTTTAATTCACCCCTCCACTTT. This translates into CASSLGLADFNSPLHF. The chain combines TRBV19 with TRBJ1-6; no firm D call. Germline CDR1 and CDR2: LNHDA and SQIVND (reference sequence). The CDR3 length is 16 residues. The V gene lost 5 bases and the J gene lost 6 bases, with 17 bases spanning the gap.

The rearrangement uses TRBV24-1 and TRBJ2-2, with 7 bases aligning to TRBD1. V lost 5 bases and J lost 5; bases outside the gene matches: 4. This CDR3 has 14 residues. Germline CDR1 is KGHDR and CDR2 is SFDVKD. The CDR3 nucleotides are TGTGCCACCAGTGGCCCGACAGGGACCGGGGAGCTGTTTTTT. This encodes CATSGPTGTGELFF.

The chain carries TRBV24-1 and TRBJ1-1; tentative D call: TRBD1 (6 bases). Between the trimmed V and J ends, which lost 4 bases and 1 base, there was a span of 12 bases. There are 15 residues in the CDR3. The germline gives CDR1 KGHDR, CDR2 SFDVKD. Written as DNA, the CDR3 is TGTGCCACCAGTGAGGGGGTACAGGGGAACACTGAAGCTTTCTTT. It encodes CATSEGVQGNTEAFF.